These T cell receptor beta chains were read from a single sample in a study of OX40 agonist ivuxolimab in advanced cancers. Profiled with immunoSEQ multiplex PCR; TCRdb holds only in-frame clones, not every one. The data hold tens of thousands of clones, with roughly 90% observed a single time. Sequencing used CD4+ or CD8+ T cells sorted from blood, obtained in a trial of the OX40 agonist ivuxolimab. These receptors were obtained from an adult with an advanced solid tumor such as melanoma, head and neck, liver or kidney cancer. Each CDR3 is given with its conserved first and last residue. Fields, in order: V gene, D gene, clone size, J gene, CDR3 DNA, CDR3 protein. D genes are given only for firm matches. Where a row states a size, it is once, few, many or the class of an expanded clone; other rows omit it.

V gene: TRBV5-4; D gene: -; clone size: -; J gene: TRBJ2-7; CDR3 DNA: TGTGCCAGCAGCTTGGGCAGGGAATCCTACGAGCAGTACTTC; CDR3 protein: CASSLGRESYEQYF
V gene: TRBV4-2; D gene: -; clone size: -; J gene: TRBJ1-3; CDR3 DNA: TGTGCCAGCAGCTTGGATCTCGGGCGGGCTGGAAACACCATATATTTT; CDR3 protein: CASSLDLGRAGNTIYF
V gene: TRBV5-4; D gene: -; clone size: -; J gene: TRBJ2-3; CDR3 DNA: TGTGCCAGCAGCTTGAGAACGGGTAGCACAGATACGCAGTATTTT; CDR3 protein: CASSLRTGSTDTQYF
V gene: TRBV6-1; D gene: -; clone size: -; J gene: TRBJ1-1; CDR3 DNA: TGTGCCAGCAGTGAAGACAAGTTTAACACTGAAGCTTTCTTT; CDR3 protein: CASSEDKFNTEAFF
V gene: TRBV19; D gene: -; clone size: -; J gene: TRBJ1-1; CDR3 DNA: TGTGCCAGTAGTAGGTTCACTGAAGCTTTCTTT; CDR3 protein: CASSRFTEAFF
V gene: TRBV28; D gene: TRBD1; clone size: -; J gene: TRBJ1-2; CDR3 DNA: TGTGCCAGCAGTACAGCCGACAGGGCTAACTATGGCTACACCTTC; CDR3 protein: CASSTADRANYGYTF
V gene: TRBV21-1; D gene: -; clone size: once; J gene: TRBJ2-7; CDR3 DNA: TGTGCCAGCAGTTTGGGGAGTGCCCACGAGCAGTACTTC; CDR3 protein: CASSLGSAHEQYF
V gene: TRBV5-1; D gene: TRBD1; clone size: -; J gene: TRBJ1-2; CDR3 DNA: TGCGCCAGCAGGACCCACGGACAGGGGGCGACCGGCTACACCTTC; CDR3 protein: CASRTHGQGATGYTF
V gene: TRBV5-1; D gene: TRBD1; clone size: -; J gene: TRBJ1-1; CDR3 DNA: TGCGCCAGCAGCCCGTTCGCGGGACAGGGGGCTCGGAACACTGAAGCTTTCTTT; CDR3 protein: CASSPFAGQGARNTEAFF
V gene: TRBV9; D gene: TRBD2; clone size: -; J gene: TRBJ2-1; CDR3 DNA: TGTGCCAGCAGCTACCCCGGGACTAGCGTATTTGAGCAGTTCTTC; CDR3 protein: CASSYPGTSVFEQFF
V gene: TRBV14; D gene: -; clone size: -; J gene: TRBJ1-1; CDR3 DNA: TGTGCCAGCAGCCAAGAGGGTAACACTGAAGCTTTCTTT; CDR3 protein: CASSQEGNTEAFF
V gene: TRBV5-6; D gene: -; clone size: once; J gene: TRBJ1-6; CDR3 DNA: TGTGCCAGCAGCTTGGGACCACGAGAATACAATTCACCCCTCCACTTT; CDR3 protein: CASSLGPREYNSPLHF
V gene: TRBV6-1; D gene: TRBD1; clone size: -; J gene: TRBJ1-3; CDR3 DNA: TGTGCCAGCAGAGTGACAGGGGGCTCTGGAAACACCATATATTTT; CDR3 protein: CASRVTGGSGNTIYF
V gene: TRBV28; D gene: TRBD1; clone size: -; J gene: TRBJ2-7; CDR3 DNA: TGTGCCAGCAGCTCGGGACAGTCCTACGAGCAGTACTTC; CDR3 protein: CASSSGQSYEQYF
V gene: TRBV7-2; D gene: TRBD2; clone size: -; J gene: TRBJ2-1; CDR3 DNA: TGTGCCAGCAGCCTAGGGGAGGGCAATGAGCAGTTCTTC; CDR3 protein: CASSLGEGNEQFF
V gene: TRBV2; D gene: -; clone size: -; J gene: TRBJ1-5; CDR3 DNA: TGTGCCAGCAGTCCAGGACAGAACAATCAGCCCCAGCATTTT; CDR3 protein: CASSPGQNNQPQHF
V gene: TRBV14; D gene: -; clone size: few; J gene: TRBJ1-1; CDR3 DNA: TGTGCCAGCAGCCAGTACACTGAAGCTTTCTTT; CDR3 protein: CASSQYTEAFF
V gene: TRBV7-9; D gene: -; clone size: -; J gene: TRBJ1-5; CDR3 DNA: TGTGCCAGCAGCTCGCATCAAGAGCCCCAGCATTTT; CDR3 protein: CASSSHQEPQHF
V gene: TRBV29-1; D gene: -; clone size: once; J gene: TRBJ2-5; CDR3 DNA: TGCAGCGTTGCTACTGCCCCCCCGACAGTTTACTTC; CDR3 protein: CSVATAPPTVYF
V gene: TRBV19; D gene: -; clone size: -; J gene: TRBJ1-5; CDR3 DNA: TGTGCCAGTAGTATAGCCAGGGAAGATCAGCCCCAGCATTTT; CDR3 protein: CASSIAREDQPQHF
V gene: TRBV6-1; D gene: -; clone size: -; J gene: TRBJ1-1; CDR3 DNA: TGTGCCAGCAGTGAACCTTGGGGGGACACTGAAGCTTTCTTT; CDR3 protein: CASSEPWGDTEAFF
V gene: TRBV7-2; D gene: -; clone size: -; J gene: TRBJ2-1; CDR3 DNA: TGTGCCAGCAGCTTAAGGGCGGCTAGCCTATCAAATGAGCAGTTCTTC; CDR3 protein: CASSLRAASLSNEQFF
V gene: TRBV13; D gene: TRBD1; clone size: -; J gene: TRBJ2-7; CDR3 DNA: TGTGCCAGCAGCGACCGGGACAGGGAGGGAGTCGAGCAGTACTTC; CDR3 protein: CASSDRDREGVEQYF
V gene: TRBV29-1; D gene: TRBD1; clone size: -; J gene: TRBJ2-7; CDR3 DNA: TGCAGCGTCTCTACAGGGGGGCTCTACGAGCAGTACTTC; CDR3 protein: CSVSTGGLYEQYF
V gene: TRBV28; D gene: -; clone size: -; J gene: TRBJ2-4; CDR3 DNA: TGTGCCAGCAGTTTATCCTCACGGGGGTCCAAAAACATTCAGTACTTC; CDR3 protein: CASSLSSRGSKNIQYF
V gene: TRBV18; D gene: -; clone size: -; J gene: TRBJ1-5; CDR3 DNA: TGTGCCAGCTCACCACAACAGAGCAATCAGCCCCAGCATTTT; CDR3 protein: CASSPQQSNQPQHF
V gene: TRBV21-1; D gene: -; clone size: -; J gene: TRBJ2-7; CDR3 DNA: TGTGCCAGCAGCGGAAACCGGGGGACCTACGAGCAGTACTTC; CDR3 protein: CASSGNRGTYEQYF
V gene: TRBV5-1; D gene: -; clone size: -; J gene: TRBJ2-3; CDR3 DNA: TGCGCCAGCAGCAGGTCTTACACAGATACGCAGTATTTT; CDR3 protein: CASSRSYTDTQYF
V gene: TRBV14; D gene: -; clone size: -; J gene: TRBJ2-1; CDR3 DNA: TGTGCCAGCAGCCCATTATTAGCGATTAGCTCCTACAATGAGCAGTTCTTC; CDR3 protein: CASSPLLAISSYNEQFF
V gene: TRBV7-9; D gene: -; clone size: -; J gene: TRBJ2-7; CDR3 DNA: TGTGCCAGCAGCCCCTCCTACGAGCAGTACTTC; CDR3 protein: CASSPSYEQYF
V gene: TRBV4-1; D gene: TRBD2; clone size: -; J gene: TRBJ2-1; CDR3 DNA: TGCGCCAGCAGCCGCTCTGGGATGAGCGGGGAGTTCGGGGAGCAGTTCTTC; CDR3 protein: CASSRSGMSGEFGEQFF
V gene: TRBV13; D gene: -; clone size: few; J gene: TRBJ2-7; CDR3 DNA: TGTGCCAGCAGCTACAGTCAGGGCCCTTACGAGCAGTACTTC; CDR3 protein: CASSYSQGPYEQYF
V gene: TRBV7-9; D gene: -; clone size: -; J gene: TRBJ2-2; CDR3 DNA: TGTGCCAGCAGCTTAGAGTCCGGGGAGCTGTTTTTT; CDR3 protein: CASSLESGELFF
V gene: TRBV19; D gene: -; clone size: -; J gene: TRBJ1-2; CDR3 DNA: TGTGCCAGTAGTATCAATTCCAGGGTTAACTATGGCTACACCTTC; CDR3 protein: CASSINSRVNYGYTF
V gene: TRBV6-1; D gene: -; clone size: -; J gene: TRBJ1-2; CDR3 DNA: TGTGCCAGCAGGGCGGGGCAGGGGAGCTATGGCTACACCTTC; CDR3 protein: CASRAGQGSYGYTF
V gene: TRBV5-1; D gene: -; clone size: few; J gene: TRBJ2-5; CDR3 DNA: TGCGCCAGCAGCTTGGGGCCGGCTCAAGAGACCCAGTACTTC; CDR3 protein: CASSLGPAQETQYF
V gene: TRBV9; D gene: -; clone size: -; J gene: TRBJ2-3; CDR3 DNA: TGTGCCAGCAGCGTAGCCCCGGGGAGCACAGATACGCAGTATTTT; CDR3 protein: CASSVAPGSTDTQYF
V gene: TRBV10-3; D gene: -; clone size: -; J gene: TRBJ2-7; CDR3 DNA: TGTGCCATTAAGTCATACGAATCCTACGAGCAGTACTTC; CDR3 protein: CAIKSYESYEQYF
V gene: TRBV19; D gene: -; clone size: -; J gene: TRBJ2-7; CDR3 DNA: TGTGCCAGTAGTATGAGGGGCGTCGAGCAGTACTTC; CDR3 protein: CASSMRGVEQYF
V gene: TRBV19; D gene: TRBD1; clone size: -; J gene: TRBJ2-7; CDR3 DNA: TGTGCCAGTAGGGACCCCGGGACAGGTCGGCACGAGCAGTACTTC; CDR3 protein: CASRDPGTGRHEQYF
V gene: TRBV5-1; D gene: -; clone size: -; J gene: TRBJ1-2; CDR3 DNA: TGCGCCAGCAGCCGTACAGGGAAAAATGGCTACACCTTC; CDR3 protein: CASSRTGKNGYTF
V gene: TRBV28; D gene: -; clone size: -; J gene: TRBJ2-2; CDR3 DNA: TGTGCCAGCAGTTTTATGGTTCTCCGTCGAGGGGAGCTGTTTTTT; CDR3 protein: CASSFMVLRRGELFF
V gene: TRBV5-1; D gene: -; clone size: -; J gene: TRBJ2-3; CDR3 DNA: TGCGCCAGCAGCGAACTGCAAGGTGAGAGAGGTACGCAGTATTTT; CDR3 protein: CASSELQGERGTQYF
V gene: TRBV10-3; D gene: TRBD1; clone size: -; J gene: TRBJ2-3; CDR3 DNA: TGTGCCATCAGTGAACCCGGGACAGTAACCGGGAAGTATTTT; CDR3 protein: CAISEPGTVTGKYF
V gene: TRBV4-3; D gene: -; clone size: -; J gene: TRBJ1-5; CDR3 DNA: TGCGCCAGCAGCCAAGGAGGGGAGTTCCAGCCCCAGCATTTT; CDR3 protein: CASSQGGEFQPQHF
V gene: TRBV19; D gene: TRBD1; clone size: -; J gene: TRBJ1-1; CDR3 DNA: TGTGCCAGTAGTACCCCGGACAGGGGCTTGAGCACTGAAGCTTTCTTT; CDR3 protein: CASSTPDRGLSTEAFF
V gene: TRBV5-1; D gene: TRBD1; clone size: -; J gene: TRBJ2-7; CDR3 DNA: TGCGCCAGCAGCCTACTAACAGGGGAGTACGAGCAGTACTTC; CDR3 protein: CASSLLTGEYEQYF
V gene: TRBV11-3; D gene: -; clone size: -; J gene: TRBJ2-1; CDR3 DNA: TGTGCCAGCAGCAGGACCGGGACTTCGAACAATGAGCAGTTCTTC; CDR3 protein: CASSRTGTSNNEQFF
V gene: TRBV5-5; D gene: TRBD2; clone size: -; J gene: TRBJ2-5; CDR3 DNA: TGTGCCGGAATGACTAGCGGGAAAGAGACCCAGTACTTC; CDR3 protein: CAGMTSGKETQYF
V gene: TRBV18; D gene: -; clone size: -; J gene: TRBJ1-1; CDR3 DNA: TGTGCCAGCTCCTCTGGGGTGAACACTGAAGCTTTCTTT; CDR3 protein: CASSSGVNTEAFF
V gene: TRBV19; D gene: -; clone size: -; J gene: TRBJ1-6; CDR3 DNA: TGTGCCAGTAGTCTGATGGCCGTCCCCTATAATTCACCCCTCCACTTT; CDR3 protein: CASSLMAVPYNSPLHF
V gene: TRBV10-3; D gene: TRBD2; clone size: few; J gene: TRBJ2-5; CDR3 DNA: TGTGCCATCAGTGAAAAACAGCGGGAGATCGTGGGGGAGACCCAGTACTTC; CDR3 protein: CAISEKQREIVGETQYF
V gene: TRBV28; D gene: -; clone size: once; J gene: TRBJ1-2; CDR3 DNA: TGTGCCAGCAGTTTAAGAGGGGGGCCATATGGCTACACCTTC; CDR3 protein: CASSLRGGPYGYTF
V gene: TRBV7-2; D gene: -; clone size: -; J gene: TRBJ2-2; CDR3 DNA: TGTGCCAGCAGCTTAAACGTATTTACGAACACCGGGGAGCTGTTTTTT; CDR3 protein: CASSLNVFTNTGELFF
V gene: TRBV5-1; D gene: TRBD1; clone size: -; J gene: TRBJ1-4; CDR3 DNA: TGCGCCAGCAGTCCCGGGACAGGCAATGAAAAACTGTTTTTT; CDR3 protein: CASSPGTGNEKLFF
V gene: TRBV29-1; D gene: TRBD2; clone size: -; J gene: TRBJ2-1; CDR3 DNA: TGCAGCGTTTTGTTACTAGCGGGTAACAATGAGCAGTTCTTC; CDR3 protein: CSVLLLAGNNEQFF
V gene: TRBV5-1; D gene: -; clone size: -; J gene: TRBJ1-2; CDR3 DNA: TGCGCCAGCAGCGCGACAGGTTTAAGTAACTATGGCTACACCTTC; CDR3 protein: CASSATGLSNYGYTF
V gene: TRBV13; D gene: TRBD2; clone size: -; J gene: TRBJ2-2; CDR3 DNA: TGTGCCAGCAGCTTAGGCGGACTAGAGAACACCGGGGAGCTGTTTTTT; CDR3 protein: CASSLGGLENTGELFF
V gene: TRBV11-3; D gene: -; clone size: -; J gene: TRBJ1-6; CDR3 DNA: TGTGCCAGCAGCTTAGGGTCAGGCCGCCTTTCACCCCTCCACTTT; CDR3 protein: CASSLGSGRLSPLHF
V gene: TRBV6-7; D gene: -; clone size: -; J gene: TRBJ1-1; CDR3 DNA: TGTGCCAGCGTTTTAGCCCGAAGCACTGAAGCTTTCTTT; CDR3 protein: CASVLARSTEAFF